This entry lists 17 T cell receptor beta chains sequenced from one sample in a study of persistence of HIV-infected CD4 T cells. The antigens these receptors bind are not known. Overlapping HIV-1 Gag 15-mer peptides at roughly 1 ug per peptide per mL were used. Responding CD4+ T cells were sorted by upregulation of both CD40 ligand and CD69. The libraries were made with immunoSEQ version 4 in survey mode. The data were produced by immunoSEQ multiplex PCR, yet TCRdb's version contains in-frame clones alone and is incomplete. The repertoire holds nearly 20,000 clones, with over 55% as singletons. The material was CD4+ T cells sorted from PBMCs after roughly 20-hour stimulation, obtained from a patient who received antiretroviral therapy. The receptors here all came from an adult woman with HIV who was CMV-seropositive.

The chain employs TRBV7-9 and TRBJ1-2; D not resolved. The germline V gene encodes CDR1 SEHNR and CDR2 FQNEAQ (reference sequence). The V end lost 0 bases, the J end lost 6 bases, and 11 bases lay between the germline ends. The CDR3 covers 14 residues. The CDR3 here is CASSLAADGHGYTF. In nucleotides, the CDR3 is TGTGCCAGCAGCTTAGCGGCCGATGGCCATGGCTACACCTTC.

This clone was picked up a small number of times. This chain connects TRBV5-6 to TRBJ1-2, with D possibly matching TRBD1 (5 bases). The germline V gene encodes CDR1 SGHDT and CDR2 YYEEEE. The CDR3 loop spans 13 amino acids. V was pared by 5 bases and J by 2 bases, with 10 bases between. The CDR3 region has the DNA TGTGCCAGCAGGCAGGGAGAAAACTATGGCTACACCTTC. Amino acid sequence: CASRQGENYGYTF.

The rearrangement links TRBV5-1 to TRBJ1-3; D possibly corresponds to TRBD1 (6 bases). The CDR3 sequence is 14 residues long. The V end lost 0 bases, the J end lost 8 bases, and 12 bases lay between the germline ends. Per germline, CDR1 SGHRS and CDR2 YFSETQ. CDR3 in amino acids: CASSLDRDGDTIYF. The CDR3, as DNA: TGCGCCAGCAGCTTGGACAGGGACGGGGACACCATATATTTT. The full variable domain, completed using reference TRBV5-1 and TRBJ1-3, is KAGVTQTPRYLIKTRGQQVTLSCSPISGHRSVSWYQQTPGQGLQFLFEYFSETQRNKGNFPGRFSGRQFSNSRSEMNVSTLELGDSALYLCASSLDRDGDTIYFGEGSWLTVV.

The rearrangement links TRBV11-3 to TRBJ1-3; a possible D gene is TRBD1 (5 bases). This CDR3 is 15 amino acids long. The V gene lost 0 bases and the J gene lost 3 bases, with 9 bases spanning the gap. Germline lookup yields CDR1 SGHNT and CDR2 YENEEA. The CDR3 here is CASSLDSGLGNTIYF. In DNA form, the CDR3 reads TGTGCCAGCAGCTTAGATTCAGGGCTTGGAAACACCATATATTTT. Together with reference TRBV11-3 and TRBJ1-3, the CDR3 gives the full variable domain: EAGVVQSPRYKIIEKKQPVAFWCNPISGHNTLYWYLQNLGQGPELLIRYENEEAVDDSQLPKDRFSAERLKGVDSTLKIQPAELGDSAVYLCASSLDSGLGNTIYFGEGSWLTVV.

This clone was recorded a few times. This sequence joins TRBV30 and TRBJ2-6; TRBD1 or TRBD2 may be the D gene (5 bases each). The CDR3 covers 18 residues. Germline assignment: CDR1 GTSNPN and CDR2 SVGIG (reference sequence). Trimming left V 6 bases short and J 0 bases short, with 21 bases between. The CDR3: CACPIRGSLLSGANVLTF. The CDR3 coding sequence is TGTGCCTGCCCAATACGGGGCAGCCTCCTCTCTGGGGCCAACGTCCTGACTTTC.

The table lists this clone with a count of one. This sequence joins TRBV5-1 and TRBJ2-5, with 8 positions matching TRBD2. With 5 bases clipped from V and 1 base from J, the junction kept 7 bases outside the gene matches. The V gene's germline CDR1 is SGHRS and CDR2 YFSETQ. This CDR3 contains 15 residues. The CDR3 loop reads CASRSGGHPQETQYF. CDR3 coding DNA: TGCGCCAGCAGGAGCGGGGGCCACCCCCAAGAGACCCAGTACTTC.

In DNA, the CDR3 is TGCGCCAGCAGTTCCGCAGGGGGCAATGAGCAGTTCTTC. Amino acid sequence: CASSSAGGNEQFF. The chain is built from TRBV10-1 and TRBJ2-1; 7 bases align to TRBD1. The CDR3 loop spans 13 amino acids. CDR1 and CDR2 from the germline V gene are WNHNN and SYGVQD (reference sequence). The V gene end was trimmed by 5 bases and the J gene end by 6 bases; junction bases not matched to a gene: 4.

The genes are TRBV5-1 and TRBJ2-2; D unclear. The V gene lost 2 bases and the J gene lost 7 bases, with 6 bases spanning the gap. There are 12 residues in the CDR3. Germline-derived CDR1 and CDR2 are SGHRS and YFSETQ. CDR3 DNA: TGCGCCAGCAGCTTTGAGTTCGGGGAGCTGTTTTTT. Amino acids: CASSFEFGELFF.

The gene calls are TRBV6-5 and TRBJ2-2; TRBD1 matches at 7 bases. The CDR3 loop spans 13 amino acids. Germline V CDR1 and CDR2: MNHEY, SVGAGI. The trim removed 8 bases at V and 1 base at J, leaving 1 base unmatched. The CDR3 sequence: CASRDRNTGELFF. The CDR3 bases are TGTGCCAGCCGGGACAGGAACACCGGGGAGCTGTTTTTT.

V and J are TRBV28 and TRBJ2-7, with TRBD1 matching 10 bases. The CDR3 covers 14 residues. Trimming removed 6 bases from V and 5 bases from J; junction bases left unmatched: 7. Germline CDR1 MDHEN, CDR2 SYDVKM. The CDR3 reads CASRTGGAGDEQYF. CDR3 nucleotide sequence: TGTGCCAGCAGGACAGGGGGCGCGGGCGACGAGCAGTACTTC. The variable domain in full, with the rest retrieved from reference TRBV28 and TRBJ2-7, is DVKVTQSSRYLVKRTGEKVFLECVQDMDHENMFWYRQDPGLGLRLIYFSYDVKMKEKGDIPEGYSVSREKKERFSLILESASTNQTSMYLCASRTGGAGDEQYFGPGTRLTVT.

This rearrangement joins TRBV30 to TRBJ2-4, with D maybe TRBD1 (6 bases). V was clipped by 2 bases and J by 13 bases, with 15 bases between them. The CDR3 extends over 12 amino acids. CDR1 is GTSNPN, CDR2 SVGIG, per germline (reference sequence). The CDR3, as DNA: TGTGCCTGGAGTATGTTGGGGGCGGTCCAGTACTTC. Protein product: CAWSMLGAVQYF.

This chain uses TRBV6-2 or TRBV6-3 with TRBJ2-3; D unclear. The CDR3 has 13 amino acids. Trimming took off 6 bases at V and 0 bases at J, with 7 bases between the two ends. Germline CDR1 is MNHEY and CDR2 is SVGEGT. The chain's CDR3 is CASRYTSTDTQYF. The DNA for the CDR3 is TGTGCCAGCAGGTACACTAGCACAGATACGCAGTATTTT.

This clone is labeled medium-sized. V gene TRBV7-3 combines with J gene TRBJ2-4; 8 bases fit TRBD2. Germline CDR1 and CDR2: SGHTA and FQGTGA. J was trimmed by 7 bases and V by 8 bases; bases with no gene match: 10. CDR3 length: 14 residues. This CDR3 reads CASSRAGAGNIQYF. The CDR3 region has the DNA TGTGCCAGCTCTCGAGCGGGGGCGGGGAACATTCAGTACTTC.

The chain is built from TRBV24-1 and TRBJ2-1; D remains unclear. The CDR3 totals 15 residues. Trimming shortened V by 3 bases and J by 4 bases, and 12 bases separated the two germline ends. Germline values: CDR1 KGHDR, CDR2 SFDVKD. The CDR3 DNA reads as TGTGCCACCAGTGATCCGCAGCGCCCATACAATGAGCAGTTCTTC. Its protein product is CATSDPQRPYNEQFF.

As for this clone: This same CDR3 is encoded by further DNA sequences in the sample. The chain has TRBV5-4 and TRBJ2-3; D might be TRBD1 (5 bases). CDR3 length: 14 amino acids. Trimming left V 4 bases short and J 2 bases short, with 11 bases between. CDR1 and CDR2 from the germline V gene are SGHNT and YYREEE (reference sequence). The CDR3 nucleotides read TGTGCCAGCAGCCCTGACAGTTACACAGATACGCAGTATTTT. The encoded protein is CASSPDSYTDTQYF.

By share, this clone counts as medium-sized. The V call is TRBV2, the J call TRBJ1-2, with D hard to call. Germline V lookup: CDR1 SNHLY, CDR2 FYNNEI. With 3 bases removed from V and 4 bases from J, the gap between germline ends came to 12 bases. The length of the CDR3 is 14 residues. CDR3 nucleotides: TGTGCCAGCAGTGACAGACGACTAACCTATGGCTACACCTTC. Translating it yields CASSDRRLTYGYTF.

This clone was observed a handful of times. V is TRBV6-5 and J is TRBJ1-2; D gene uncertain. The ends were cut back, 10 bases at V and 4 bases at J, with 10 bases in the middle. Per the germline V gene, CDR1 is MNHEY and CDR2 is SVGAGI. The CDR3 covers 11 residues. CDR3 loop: CATMRFYGYTF. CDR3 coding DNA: TGTGCCACCATGAGATTCTATGGCTACACCTTC.